One and the same sample provided the 22 T cell receptor beta chains below, sequenced in a study of shared T cell receptors in the human thymus. Clones were read by immunoSEQ multiplex PCR, and TCRdb kept only the in-frame ones, dropping some. The data hold approximately 580,000 clones, with about 84% observed a single time. These data also featured in a second study, about human thymus T cells.

Sequenced input: thymocytes. The receptor source for this set is a boy less than two years old with a congenital heart defect.

In DNA form, the CDR3 reads TGTGCCAGCAGCCAAAGGGACTTCCAAGAGACCCAGTACTTC. This translates into CASSQRDFQETQYF. V usage is TRBV11-2 and J usage is TRBJ2-5, with D possibly being TRBD2 (6 bases). The V end lost 5 bases, the J end lost 1 base, and 11 bases lay between the germline ends. Per the germline V gene, CDR1 is SGHAT and CDR2 is FQNNGV. CDR3 length: 14 amino acids.

V gene TRBV19 combines with J gene TRBJ2-4; 14 bases agree with TRBD2. Per germline, CDR1 LNHDA and CDR2 SQIVND (reference sequence). This CDR3 has 14 amino acids. The ends lost 4 bases at V and 15 bases at J; junction bases unmatched: 8. Here the CDR3 DNA reads TGTGCCAGTAGTACCGGGACTAGCGGGAGCCGCGGGTACTTC. Translation gives CASSTGTSGSRGYF.

The chain links TRBV4-2 to TRBJ2-5, with 13 bases fitting TRBD2. The J call may not be correct, given that the DNA end is closer to TRBJ2-7. The CDR3 is 22 amino acids. In germline, CDR1 is LGHNA, CDR2 YNFKEQ. The CDR3 spells CASSQVEVGGGLAGSGSYEQYF. In DNA, the CDR3 is TGTGCCAGCAGCCAAGTAGAGGTTGGGGGGGGACTAGCGGGATCTGGGTCCTACGAGCAGTACTTC.

The chain employs TRBV28 and TRBJ2-7; maybe TRBD2 (6 bases). Per germline, CDR1 MDHEN and CDR2 SYDVKM. The CDR3 runs 13 residues. The ends were cut back, 6 bases at V and 3 bases at J, with 12 bases in the middle. The CDR3 sequence is CASSQRVDYEQYF. CDR3 nucleotides: TGTGCCAGCAGCCAGCGGGTGGACTACGAGCAGTACTTC.

The rearrangement joins TRBV5-1 to TRBJ2-4, with 16 bases matching TRBD2. The CDR3 loop spans 18 amino acids. CDR1 and CDR2 from the germline V gene are SGHRS and YFSETQ. V trimming: 3 bases; J trimming: 8 bases; junction bases outside the gene matches: 11. The CDR3: CASSSSGTSGRAVDIQYF. CDR3 DNA sequence: TGCGCCAGCAGCTCTTCCGGGACTAGCGGGAGGGCGGTAGACATTCAGTACTTC.

This clone was counted a single time. The genes are TRBV7-9 and TRBJ1-5; D not certain. Per germline, CDR1 SEHNR and CDR2 FQNEAQ (reference sequence). Between the trimmed V and J ends, which lost 5 bases and 4 bases, there was a span of 12 bases. The CDR3 sequence is 14 residues long. CDR3 loop: CASSPRRVNQPQHF. Here the CDR3 DNA reads TGTGCCAGCAGCCCCAGGCGGGTAAATCAGCCCCAGCATTTT.

The rearrangement links TRBV27 to TRBJ1-4; 10 bases fit TRBD1. Trimming at V came to 6 bases and at J to 8 bases, leaving 15 bases not matched to a gene. In germline, CDR1 is MNHEY, CDR2 SMNVEV (reference sequence). This CDR3 comprises 17 residues. CDR3 amino acids: CASRGTGEVVPREKLFF. In DNA form, the CDR3 reads TGTGCCAGCAGGGGGACAGGGGAAGTGGTCCCAAGAGAAAAACTGTTTTTT.

CDR3: CASSQGGGDGITDTQYF. The CDR3 DNA sequence: TGCGCCAGCAGCCAAGGCGGAGGGGATGGGATCACAGATACGCAGTATTTT. This rearrangement joins TRBV4-1 to TRBJ2-3; TRBD2 is a possible D gene (6 bases). Trimming cost V 1 base and J 2 bases, with 16 bases left between them. The CDR3 sequence is 17 residues long. From germline, CDR1 is MGHRA and CDR2 YSYEKL.

The chain combines TRBV18 with TRBJ2-7; 9 bases are a match to TRBD2. V shed 2 bases, J shed 3 bases, and the junction held 14 bases outside the gene matches. The CDR3 runs 18 residues. The germline CDR1 and CDR2 sequences are KGHSH and LQKENI. The CDR3 bases are TGTGCCAGCTCACCAAGTCGAGAAAGGCGGGAGGGTAACTACGAGCAGTACTTC. Translated: CASSPSRERREGNYEQYF.

This rearrangement joins TRBV5-1 to TRBJ2-1, with a possible D match to TRBD2 (5 bases). Germline values: CDR1 SGHRS, CDR2 YFSETQ. Trimming took 0 bases from V and 6 from J, leaving 22 bases between them. The CDR3 is 18 residues long. The CDR3 DNA sequence: TGCGCCAGCAGCTTGGCTAGAGGACTGGGCGTAGTTGGCAATGAGCAGTTCTTC. Amino acids: CASSLARGLGVVGNEQFF.

CDR3 DNA: TGTGCCAGCACAGGGGGAATAGGTAGCAATCAGCCCCAGCATTTT. This translates into CASTGGIGSNQPQHF. The J gene is TRBJ1-5, the V gene TRBV2; TRBD1 agrees at 7 bases. CDR3 length: 15 residues. V dropped 7 bases and J dropped 0; count of bases not matched to a gene: 6. Germline V gives CDR1 SNHLY, CDR2 FYNNEI. Together with reference TRBV2 and TRBJ1-5, the CDR3 gives the full variable domain: EPEVTQTPSHQVTQMGQEVILRCVPISNHLYFYWYRQILGQKVEFLVSFYNNEISEKSEIFDDQFSVERPDGSNFTLKIRSTKLEDSAMYFCASTGGIGSNQPQHFGDGTRLSIL.

This chain connects TRBV18 to TRBJ1-5; 7 bases line up with TRBD1. The germline CDR1 and CDR2 sequences are KGHSH and LQKENI. Unmatched junction bases numbered 4, after V lost 6 bases and J lost 5 bases. The CDR3 length is 13 residues. CDR3 sequence: CASSHDRDQPQHF. DNA of the CDR3: TGTGCCAGCTCCCACGACAGGGATCAGCCCCAGCATTTT.

V gene TRBV9 combines with J gene TRBJ2-7; 8 nucleotides agree with TRBD2. CDR3 length: 15 amino acids. Looked up from germline, CDR1 is SGDLS and CDR2 is YYNGEE. V shed 4 bases, J shed 3 bases, and the junction held 9 bases outside the gene matches. As DNA, the CDR3 is TGTGCCAGCAGCTTTAGCGGGAAAAACCTCTACGAGCAGTACTTC. Protein product: CASSFSGKNLYEQYF.

Worth noting for this clone: A read error may account for a junction end that differs from germline. The chain employs TRBV2 and TRBJ1-1; D gene ambiguous. Germline assignment: CDR1 SNHLY and CDR2 FYNNEI. This CDR3 region has 8 residues. The CDR3 loop is CASSEAPF. The DNA of the CDR3 is TGTGCCAGCAGTGAAGCTCCGTTT.

V and J are TRBV15 and TRBJ2-1; 9 bases map to TRBD2. The CDR3 totals 15 residues. The V gene's germline CDR1 is LNHNV and CDR2 YYDKDF (reference sequence). Trimming at V came to 0 bases and at J to 9 bases, leaving 6 bases not matched to a gene. CDR3 amino acids: CATSRDGGRAGEQFF. The DNA for the CDR3 is TGTGCCACCAGCAGAGACGGCGGGAGGGCCGGTGAGCAGTTCTTC.

V gene TRBV13 combines with J gene TRBJ2-7, with D perhaps matching TRBD1 (6 bases). The CDR3 has 13 amino acids. CDR1 and CDR2 (germline): PRHDT, FYEKMQ (reference sequence). V lost 4 bases and J lost 3, with 10 bases in between. CDR3 in amino acids: CASSSGRGYEQYF. Here the CDR3 DNA reads TGTGCCAGCAGCTCAGGCAGGGGCTACGAGCAGTACTTC.

The chain joins TRBV19 to TRBJ1-1; tentative D call: TRBD1 (6 bases). Trimming took off 3 bases at V and 1 base at J, with 12 bases between the two ends. Looked up from germline, CDR1 is LNHDA and CDR2 is SQIVND (reference sequence). The CDR3 has 15 amino acids. CDR3 protein: CASSIAVGQNTEAFF. For the CDR3, the DNA is TGTGCCAGTAGTATCGCTGTGGGACAGAACACTGAAGCTTTCTTT.

The rearrangement uses TRBV11-3 and TRBJ2-7; D might be TRBD2 (5 bases). Trimming took off 5 bases at V and 4 bases at J, with 18 bases between the two ends. CDR1 is SGHNT and CDR2 is YENEEA in the germline V gene. The CDR3 runs 15 residues. The CDR3 nucleotides are TGTGCCAGCAGCCCAGAGAGTCTTACGGGATACGAGCAGTACTTC. Protein product: CASSPESLTGYEQYF.

The chain uses TRBV7-6 and TRBJ2-5; D perhaps matches TRBD2 (5 bases). The length of the CDR3 is 17 residues. CDR1 and CDR2 from the germline V gene are SGHVS and FNYEAQ. The V end was cut by 1 base, the J end by 5 bases, with 20 bases between. CDR3: CASSLVFRGEGGETQYF. CDR3 coding DNA: TGTGCCAGCAGCTTAGTTTTCCGGGGAGAAGGTGGGGAGACCCAGTACTTC.

This chain uses TRBV9 with TRBJ2-7; 9 bases are shared with TRBD1. The CDR3 runs to 17 residues. Trimming removed 0 bases from V and 5 bases from J; junction bases left unmatched: 12. Germline lookup yields CDR1 SGDLS and CDR2 YYNGEE. CDR3 region: CASSVAAPTGGIHEQYF. In DNA, the CDR3 is TGTGCCAGCAGCGTAGCAGCACCGACAGGGGGTATCCACGAGCAGTACTTC.

The V gene is TRBV7-2, the J gene TRBJ2-5, with D tentatively TRBD1 (6 bases). V was clipped by 5 bases and J by 3 bases, with 13 bases between them. This CDR3 spans 14 amino acids. Germline values: CDR1 SGHTA, CDR2 FQGNSA. The CDR3 coding sequence is TGTGCCAGCAGCCCCAAGGGGGAAAAAGAGACCCAGTACTTC. Amino acid sequence: CASSPKGEKETQYF.

The chain uses TRBV6-5 and TRBJ1-2; tentative D call: TRBD1 (6 bases). V lost 6 bases and J 1 base, leaving 9 bases between the germline ends. The CDR3 loop spans 13 amino acids. The germline V gene has CDR1 MNHEY and CDR2 SVGAGI. The CDR3, as DNA: TGTGCCAGCAGCCCACAGGGTAACTATGGCTACACCTTC. Residues: CASSPQGNYGYTF.